Listed below are T cell receptor beta chains from one sample, sequenced in a study of shared clonotypes between healthy human individuals. Only in-frame clones appear in the TCRdb table, and some are missing; sequencing was by immunoSEQ multiplex PCR. In the table there are about 580,000 clones, 95% to 98% of which are singletons. Sequences were obtained from naive CD8+ T cells sorted from blood. These receptor sequences come from a man younger than 45 in good health. Each CDR3 is given with its conserved first and last residue. A D gene is named only where the DNA matches it firmly. Size is stated for part of the rows, as once, few or many counts, or as a class when the clone is expanded.

13	TRBV19	-	TRBJ2-7	-	CASSIQTAQEQYF	TGTGCCAGTAGTATCCAGACCGCCCAGGAGCAGTACTTC
11	TRBV7-9	-	TRBJ2-2	-	CASSLTRELFF	TGTGCCAGCAGCCTAACTCGGGAGCTGTTTTTT
15	TRBV7-7	-	TRBJ2-5	-	CASSPLVGVQETQYF	TGTGCTAGCAGCCCGTTGGTCGGGGTCCAAGAGACCCAGTACTTC
14	TRBV18	-	TRBJ2-7	-	CASSASKGTYEQYF	TGTGCCAGCTCAGCCTCAAAAGGGACCTACGAGCAGTACTTC
14	TRBV6-1	-	TRBJ2-7	-	CASSDLKSSYEQYF	TGTGCCAGCAGTGACCTCAAGAGCTCCTACGAGCAGTACTTC
13	TRBV9	-	TRBJ1-1	-	CASSAVGGTEAFF	TGTGCCAGCAGCGCCGTGGGGGGCACTGAAGCTTTCTTT
15	TRBV11-2	-	TRBJ2-1	-	CASSLRPRSYNEQFF	TGTGCCAGCAGCTTACGACCAAGAAGCTACAATGAGCAGTTCTTC
16	TRBV27	-	TRBJ2-7	TRBD1	CASSLSQMTGSHEQYF	TGTGCCAGCAGTTTATCCCAAATGACAGGGTCCCACGAGCAGTACTTC
15	TRBV7-8	once	TRBJ1-5	TRBD1	CASSLALQGVQPQHF	TGTGCCAGCAGCTTAGCTCTACAGGGGGTTCAGCCCCAGCATTTT
16	TRBV4-2	-	TRBJ1-5	-	CASSHTQGKSNQPQHF	TGTGCCAGCAGCCACACCCAGGGGAAGAGCAATCAGCCCCAGCATTTT
13	TRBV4-1	-	TRBJ2-7	-	CASSSGKGYEQYF	TGCGCCAGCAGCTCAGGGAAGGGCTACGAGCAGTACTTC
15	TRBV7-8	-	TRBJ2-7	-	CASSLEGSGSYEQYF	TGTGCCAGCAGCTTAGAGGGATCAGGCAGCTACGAGCAGTACTTC
16	TRBV7-9	-	TRBJ2-7	TRBD2	CASSLLGAGSSYEQYF	TGTGCCAGCAGCTTGCTTGGAGCGGGGTCCTCCTACGAGCAGTACTTC
11	TRBV20-1	-	TRBJ1-3	-	CSARDANTIYF	TGCAGTGCTAGAGATGCGAACACCATATATTTT
14	TRBV28	-	TRBJ1-4	TRBD1	CASQGESRVEKLFF	TGTGCCAGCCAGGGGGAGTCGAGAGTGGAAAAACTGTTTTTT
19	TRBV7-9	-	TRBJ2-2	TRBD2	CASSLPYRLAAANTGELFF	TGTGCCAGCAGCTTACCATACAGACTAGCGGCAGCGAACACCGGGGAGCTGTTTTTT
18	TRBV7-9	-	TRBJ2-1	-	CASSLAGTTGGSYNEQFF	TGTGCCAGCAGCTTGGCCGGGACCACTGGCGGCTCCTACAATGAGCAGTTCTTC
15	TRBV6-5	-	TRBJ1-1	-	CASIPGKTGRTEAFF	TGTGCCAGCATACCCGGGAAAACGGGCCGCACTGAAGCTTTCTTT
15	TRBV19	-	TRBJ2-3	TRBD1	CASTRDSYSTDTQYF	TGTGCCAGTACCAGGGACAGCTATAGCACAGATACGCAGTATTTT
15	TRBV4-3	-	TRBJ1-5	TRBD1	CASSQGRTGIQPQHF	TGCGCCAGCAGCCAAGGTCGGACAGGGATTCAGCCCCAGCATTTT
19	TRBV4-3	-	TRBJ2-3	-	CASSQVVREWGYSTDTQYF	TGCGCCAGCAGCCAAGTTGTCCGGGAGTGGGGGTATAGCACAGATACGCAGTATTTT
15	TRBV29-1	-	TRBJ2-1	-	CSVPPGLSSYNEQFF	TGCAGCGTGCCCCCCGGTCTGAGCTCCTACAATGAGCAGTTCTTC
15	TRBV29-1	-	TRBJ2-7	TRBD1	CSVADTGGAPSEQYF	TGCAGCGTTGCCGACACAGGGGGCGCCCCCAGCGAGCAGTACTTC
14	TRBV28	once	TRBJ2-1	-	CASSFTDIYNEQFF	TGTGCCAGCAGTTTCACGGACATTTACAATGAGCAGTTCTTC
15	TRBV7-7	once	TRBJ2-7	-	CASSLAVGNSYEQYF	TGTGCTAGCAGCTTAGCGGTGGGGAACTCCTACGAGCAGTACTTC
17	TRBV29-1	-	TRBJ2-7	TRBD2	CSVEEAAGTSDSYEQYF	TGCAGCGTTGAGGAGGCAGCCGGGACTAGCGACTCCTACGAGCAGTACTTC
20	TRBV5-1	once	TRBJ2-7	-	CASSLDGRIVGDRDVYEQYF	TGCGCCAGCAGCTTGGATGGGAGGATCGTTGGAGACAGGGATGTTTACGAGCAGTACTTC
14	TRBV4-3	-	TRBJ2-2	-	CASRSSAYTGELFF	TGCGCCAGCAGATCCAGCGCATACACCGGGGAGCTGTTTTTT
14	TRBV6-5	few	TRBJ2-7	-	CASSYRGSETEQYF	TGTGCCAGCAGTTACCGAGGATCCGAAACCGAGCAGTACTTC
17	TRBV28	-	TRBJ1-4	-	CASSSNLMGATNEKLFF	TGTGCCAGCAGTTCCAACCTCATGGGGGCCACTAATGAAAAACTGTTTTTT
14	TRBV7-9	-	TRBJ2-1	-	CASSFPDRRNEQFF	TGTGCCAGCAGCTTTCCCGACAGGAGGAATGAGCAGTTCTTC
13	TRBV7-9	-	TRBJ1-4	TRBD1	CASSAQGWEKLFF	TGTGCCAGCAGCGCACAGGGGTGGGAAAAACTGTTTTTT
15	TRBV15	-	TRBJ2-7	TRBD2	CATSYGGLAGYEQYF	TGTGCCACCAGTTACGGCGGACTAGCGGGCTACGAGCAGTACTTC
16	TRBV7-9	-	TRBJ1-2	-	CASSPSLLERLYGYTF	TGTGCCAGCAGCCCCTCGTTATTGGAGCGGCTCTATGGCTACACCTTC